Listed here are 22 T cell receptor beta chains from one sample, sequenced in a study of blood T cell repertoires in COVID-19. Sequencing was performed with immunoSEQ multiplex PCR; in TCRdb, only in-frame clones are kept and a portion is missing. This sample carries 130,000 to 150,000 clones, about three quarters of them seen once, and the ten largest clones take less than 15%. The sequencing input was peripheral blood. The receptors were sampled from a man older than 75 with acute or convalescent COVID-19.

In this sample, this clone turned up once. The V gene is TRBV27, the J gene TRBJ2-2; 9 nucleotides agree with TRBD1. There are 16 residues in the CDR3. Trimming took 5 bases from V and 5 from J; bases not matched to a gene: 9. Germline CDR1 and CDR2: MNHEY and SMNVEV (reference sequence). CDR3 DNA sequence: TGTGCCAGCAGTCCCCTGGACAGGGGAGCAACCGGGGAGCTGTTTTTT. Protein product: CASSPLDRGATGELFF.

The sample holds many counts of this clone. In nucleotides, the CDR3 is TGTGCCAGCAGCTCGACAGGGGGGAGAGAGACCCAGTACTTC. As protein: CASSSTGGRETQYF. This rearrangement joins TRBV11-3 to TRBJ2-5, with TRBD1 matching 9 bases. Germline CDR1 and CDR2: SGHNT and YENEEA. This CDR3 has 14 amino acids. Losses at the gene ends were 4 bases for V and 4 bases for J; bases not matched to a gene: 4.

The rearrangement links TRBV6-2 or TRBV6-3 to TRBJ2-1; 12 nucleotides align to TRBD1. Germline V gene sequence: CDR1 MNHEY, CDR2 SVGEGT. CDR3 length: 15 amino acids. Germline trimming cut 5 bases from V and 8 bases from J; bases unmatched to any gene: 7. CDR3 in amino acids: CASSTGTGGEDEQFF. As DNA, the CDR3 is TGTGCCAGCAGTACCGGGACAGGGGGCGAGGATGAGCAGTTCTTC.

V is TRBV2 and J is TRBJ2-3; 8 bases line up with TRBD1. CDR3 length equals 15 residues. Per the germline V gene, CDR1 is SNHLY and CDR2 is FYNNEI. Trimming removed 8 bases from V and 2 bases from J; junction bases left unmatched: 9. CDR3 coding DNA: TGTGCCAGCGGTATCAGGGGGCGAAACACAGATACGCAGTATTTT. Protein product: CASGIRGRNTDTQYF.

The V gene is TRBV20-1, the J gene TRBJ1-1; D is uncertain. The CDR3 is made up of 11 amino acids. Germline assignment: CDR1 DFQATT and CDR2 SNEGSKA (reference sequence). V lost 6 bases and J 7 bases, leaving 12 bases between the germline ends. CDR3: CSAPTEYEAFF. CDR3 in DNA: TGCAGTGCACCGACGGAGTATGAAGCTTTCTTT.

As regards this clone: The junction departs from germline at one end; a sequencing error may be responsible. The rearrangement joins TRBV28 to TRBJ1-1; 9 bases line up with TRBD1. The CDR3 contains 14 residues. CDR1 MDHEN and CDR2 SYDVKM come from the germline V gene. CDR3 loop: CASSATGGFTGAFF. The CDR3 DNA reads TGTGCCAGCAGTGCGACAGGGGGGTTTACTGGAGCTTTCTTT. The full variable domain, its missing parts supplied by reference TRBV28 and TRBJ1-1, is DVKVTQSSRYLVKRTGEKVFLECVQDMDHENMFWYRQDPGLGLRLIYFSYDVKMKEKGDIPEGYSVSREKKERFSLILESASTNQTSMYLCASSATGGFTGAFFGQGTRLTVV.

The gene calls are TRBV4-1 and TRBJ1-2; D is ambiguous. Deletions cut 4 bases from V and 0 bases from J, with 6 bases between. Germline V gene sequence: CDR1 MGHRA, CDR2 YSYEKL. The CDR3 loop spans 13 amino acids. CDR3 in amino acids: CASSPTANYGYTF. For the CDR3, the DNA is TGCGCCAGCAGCCCAACAGCTAACTATGGCTACACCTTC.

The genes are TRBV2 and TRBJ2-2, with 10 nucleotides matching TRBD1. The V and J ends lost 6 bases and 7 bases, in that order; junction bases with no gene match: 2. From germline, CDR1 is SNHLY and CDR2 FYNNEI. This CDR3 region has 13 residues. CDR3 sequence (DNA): TGTGCCAGCAGGGACAGGGGGTTCGGGGAGCTGTTTTTT. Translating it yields CASRDRGFGELFF. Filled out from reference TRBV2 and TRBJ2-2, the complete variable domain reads EPEVTQTPSHQVTQMGQEVILRCVPISNHLYFYWYRQILGQKVEFLVSFYNNEISEKSEIFDDQFSVERPDGSNFTLKIRSTKLEDSAMYFCASRDRGFGELFFGEGSRLTVL.

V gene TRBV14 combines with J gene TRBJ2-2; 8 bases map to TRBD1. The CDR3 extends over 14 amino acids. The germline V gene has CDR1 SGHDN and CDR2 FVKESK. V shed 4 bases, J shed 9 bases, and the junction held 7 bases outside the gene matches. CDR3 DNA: TGTGCCAGCAGCCCGGACAGGGTGGACCGGGAGCTGTTTTTT. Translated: CASSPDRVDRELFF.

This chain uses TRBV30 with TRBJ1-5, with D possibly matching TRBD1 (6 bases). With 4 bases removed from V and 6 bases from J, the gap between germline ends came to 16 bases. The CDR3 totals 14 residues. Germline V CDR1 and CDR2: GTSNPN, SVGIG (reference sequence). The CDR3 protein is CAWNEQGTSQPQHF. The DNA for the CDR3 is TGTGCCTGGAATGAGCAGGGGACGAGTCAGCCCCAGCATTTT.

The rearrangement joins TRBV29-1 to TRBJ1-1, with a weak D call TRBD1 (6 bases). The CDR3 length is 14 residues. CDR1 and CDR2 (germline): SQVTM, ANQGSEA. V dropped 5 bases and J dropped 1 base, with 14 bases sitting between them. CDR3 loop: CSVLGGLSNTEAFF. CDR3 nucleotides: TGCAGCGTTTTGGGGGGGCTTTCGAACACTGAAGCTTTCTTT.

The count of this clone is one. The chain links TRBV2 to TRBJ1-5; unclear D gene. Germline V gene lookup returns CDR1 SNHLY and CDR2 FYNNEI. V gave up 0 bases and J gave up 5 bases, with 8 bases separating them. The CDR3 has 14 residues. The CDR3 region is CASSEAREDQPQHF. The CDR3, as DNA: TGTGCCAGCAGTGAAGCTCGGGAGGATCAGCCCCAGCATTTT.

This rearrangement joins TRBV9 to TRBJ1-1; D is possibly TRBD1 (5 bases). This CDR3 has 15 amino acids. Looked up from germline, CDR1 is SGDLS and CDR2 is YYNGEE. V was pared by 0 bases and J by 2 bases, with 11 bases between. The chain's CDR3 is CASSVDSGYNTEAFF. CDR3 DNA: TGTGCCAGCAGCGTAGATTCAGGGTATAACACTGAAGCTTTCTTT.

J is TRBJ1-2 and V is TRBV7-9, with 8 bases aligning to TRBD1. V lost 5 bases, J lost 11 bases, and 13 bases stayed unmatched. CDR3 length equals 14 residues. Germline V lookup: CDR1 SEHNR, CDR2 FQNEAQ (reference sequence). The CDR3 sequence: CASSVSTGVIRYTF. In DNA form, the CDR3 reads TGTGCCAGCAGCGTATCGACAGGGGTGATCAGGTACACCTTC.

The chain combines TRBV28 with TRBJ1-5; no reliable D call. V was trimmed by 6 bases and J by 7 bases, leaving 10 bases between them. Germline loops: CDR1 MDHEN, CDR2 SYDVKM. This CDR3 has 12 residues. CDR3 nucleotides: TGTGCCAGCAGGGTTGGAGGGCAGCCCCAGCATTTT. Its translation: CASRVGGQPQHF.

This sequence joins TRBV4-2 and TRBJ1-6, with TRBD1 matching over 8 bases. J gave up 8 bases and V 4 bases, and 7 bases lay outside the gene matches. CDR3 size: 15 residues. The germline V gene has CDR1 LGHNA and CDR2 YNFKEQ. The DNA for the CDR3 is TGTGCCAGCAGCCCCGGCGGACAGGGTGATTCACCCCTCCACTTT. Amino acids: CASSPGGQGDSPLHF.

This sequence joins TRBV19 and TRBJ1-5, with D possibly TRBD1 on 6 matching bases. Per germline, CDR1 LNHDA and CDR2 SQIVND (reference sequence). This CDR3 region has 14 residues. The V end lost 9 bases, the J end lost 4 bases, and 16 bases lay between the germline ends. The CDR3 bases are TGTGCCAGCCGTAAGGAAACAGGGAATCAGCCCCAGCATTTT. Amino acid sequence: CASRKETGNQPQHF.

CDR3 sequence (DNA): TGTGCCATCAGTGCGGACAGGGATCAGCCCCAGCATTTT. Its protein is CAISADRDQPQHF. The rearrangement uses TRBV10-3 and TRBJ1-5; 8 bases agree with TRBD1. V shed 4 bases and J 5 bases; nucleotides not matched to a gene: 1. CDR3 size: 13 residues. Germline V gene lookup returns CDR1 ENHRY and CDR2 SYGVKD.

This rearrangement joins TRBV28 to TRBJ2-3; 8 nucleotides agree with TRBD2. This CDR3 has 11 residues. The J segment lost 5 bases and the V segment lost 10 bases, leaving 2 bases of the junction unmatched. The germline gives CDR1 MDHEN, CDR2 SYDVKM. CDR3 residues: CATGRGDTQYF. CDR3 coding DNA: TGTGCCACCGGGAGGGGAGATACGCAGTATTTT.

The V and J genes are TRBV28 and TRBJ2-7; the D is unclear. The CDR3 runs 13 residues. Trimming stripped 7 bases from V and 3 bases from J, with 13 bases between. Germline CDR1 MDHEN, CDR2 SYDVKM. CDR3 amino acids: CASTESGGYEQYF. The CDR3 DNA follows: TGTGCCAGCACCGAGTCTGGTGGCTACGAGCAGTACTTC. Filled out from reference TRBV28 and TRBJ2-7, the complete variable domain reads DVKVTQSSRYLVKRTGEKVFLECVQDMDHENMFWYRQDPGLGLRLIYFSYDVKMKEKGDIPEGYSVSREKKERFSLILESASTNQTSMYLCASTESGGYEQYFGPGTRLTVT.

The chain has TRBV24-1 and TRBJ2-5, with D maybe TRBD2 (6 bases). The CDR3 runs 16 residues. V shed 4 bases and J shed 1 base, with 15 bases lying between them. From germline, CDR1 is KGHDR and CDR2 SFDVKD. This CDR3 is CATSDPVVGGQETQYF. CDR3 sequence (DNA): TGTGCCACCAGTGACCCCGTCGTGGGGGGCCAAGAGACCCAGTACTTC.

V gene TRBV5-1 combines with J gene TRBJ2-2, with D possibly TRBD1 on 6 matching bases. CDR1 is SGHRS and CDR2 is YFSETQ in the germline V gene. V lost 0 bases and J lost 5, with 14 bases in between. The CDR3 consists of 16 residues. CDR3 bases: TGCGCCAGCAGCTTGGGATTCCAAACAGGGACCGGGGAGCTGTTTTTT. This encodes CASSLGFQTGTGELFF.